These T cell receptor beta chains were read from a single sample in a study of cytomegalovirus exposure and HLA in healthy donors. Sequencing was performed with immunoSEQ multiplex PCR; in TCRdb, only in-frame clones are kept and a portion is missing. The sample gives about 140,000 clones, approximately 82% of which show up once; over 3% is in the top ten. Sequenced sample: PBMCs. The receptors stem from a man aged 40-55 years in good health and CMV-seronegative. The CDR3 runs from the conserved cysteine through the conserved F or W. A D gene is named only where the DNA matches it firmly. Rows may omit the clone size; those that give it use once, few, many or a size class.

d_gene: -
abundance: -
j_gene: TRBJ2-7
v_gene: TRBV6-5
CDR3aa: CASRTGISSYEQYF
CDR3nt: TGTGCCAGCAGGACAGGCATCAGCTCCTACGAGCAGTACTTC

d_gene: -
abundance: -
j_gene: TRBJ2-5
v_gene: TRBV27
CDR3aa: CASSLFGGAEETQYF
CDR3nt: TGTGCCAGCAGTTTATTTGGGGGGGCGGAAGAGACCCAGTACTTC

d_gene: -
abundance: -
j_gene: TRBJ2-7
v_gene: TRBV4-3
CDR3aa: CASSPTTGYEQYF
CDR3nt: TGCGCCAGCAGCCCAACTACGGGCTACGAGCAGTACTTC

d_gene: TRBD1
abundance: -
j_gene: TRBJ2-7
v_gene: TRBV7-2
CDR3aa: CASSLKRTGREQYF
CDR3nt: TGTGCCAGCAGCTTAAAAAGGACAGGGCGCGAGCAGTACTTC

d_gene: TRBD2
abundance: -
j_gene: TRBJ2-3
v_gene: TRBV10-3
CDR3aa: CAISGGGLAGQRTDTQYF
CDR3nt: TGTGCCATCAGTGGGGGGGGACTAGCGGGCCAACGCACAGATACGCAGTATTTT

d_gene: TRBD1
abundance: -
j_gene: TRBJ1-4
v_gene: TRBV19
CDR3aa: CASRGQRNEKLFF
CDR3nt: TGTGCCAGTAGGGGACAGCGTAATGAAAAACTGTTTTTT

d_gene: -
abundance: few
j_gene: TRBJ2-1
v_gene: TRBV5-1
CDR3aa: CASSLAGVGSYNEQFF
CDR3nt: TGCGCCAGCAGCTTGGCCGGGGTGGGCTCCTACAATGAGCAGTTCTTC

d_gene: TRBD1
abundance: -
j_gene: TRBJ2-5
v_gene: TRBV7-3
CDR3aa: CASSSGQGISAQETQYF
CDR3nt: TGTGCCAGCAGCTCAGGACAGGGGATATCAGCCCAAGAGACCCAGTACTTC

d_gene: -
abundance: -
j_gene: TRBJ2-5
v_gene: TRBV6-5
CDR3aa: CASSFGLRFQETQYF
CDR3nt: TGTGCCAGCAGTTTCGGACTTCGCTTCCAAGAGACCCAGTACTTC

d_gene: -
abundance: -
j_gene: TRBJ1-6
v_gene: TRBV4-1
CDR3aa: CASSRGSSSYNSPLHF
CDR3nt: TGCGCCAGCAGCCGCGGAAGTAGCTCCTATAATTCACCCCTCCACTTT

d_gene: TRBD1
abundance: few
j_gene: TRBJ1-3
v_gene: TRBV7-7
CDR3aa: CASSLAQGDRGSSGNTIYF
CDR3nt: TGTGCCAGCAGCTTAGCGCAGGGGGACAGGGGGAGCTCTGGAAACACCATATATTTT

d_gene: TRBD2
abundance: -
j_gene: TRBJ2-7
v_gene: TRBV11-3
CDR3aa: CASSLYGGAYEQYF
CDR3nt: TGTGCCAGCAGCTTGTATGGGGGGGCCTACGAGCAGTACTTC

d_gene: -
abundance: few
j_gene: TRBJ1-1
v_gene: TRBV9
CDR3aa: CASSVIMNTEAFF
CDR3nt: TGTGCCAGCAGCGTAATTATGAACACTGAAGCTTTCTTT

d_gene: -
abundance: -
j_gene: TRBJ2-7
v_gene: TRBV19
CDR3aa: CASSSKTWDTLYEQYF
CDR3nt: TGTGCCAGTAGTAGCAAGACCTGGGACACACTCTACGAGCAGTACTTC

d_gene: -
abundance: -
j_gene: TRBJ2-1
v_gene: TRBV5-6
CDR3aa: CASSLDVGWVLDSEQFF
CDR3nt: TGTGCCAGCAGCTTGGACGTCGGGTGGGTTCTGGATAGTGAGCAGTTCTTC

d_gene: -
abundance: -
j_gene: TRBJ1-2
v_gene: TRBV6-1
CDR3aa: CASSEPPLLGGLNYGYTF
CDR3nt: TGTGCCAGCAGTGAACCTCCCCTCCTCGGAGGATTAAACTATGGCTACACCTTC

d_gene: -
abundance: -
j_gene: TRBJ2-1
v_gene: TRBV9
CDR3aa: CASSDRDTPYNEQFF
CDR3nt: TGTGCCAGCAGCGACCGGGACACCCCATACAATGAGCAGTTCTTC

d_gene: TRBD1
abundance: -
j_gene: TRBJ1-2
v_gene: TRBV7-9
CDR3aa: CASSSQGAPHYGYTF
CDR3nt: TGTGCCAGCAGCTCACAGGGGGCGCCTCACTATGGCTACACCTTC

d_gene: -
abundance: -
j_gene: TRBJ1-2
v_gene: TRBV6-1
CDR3aa: CASSEVRSYGYTF
CDR3nt: TGTGCCAGCAGTGAAGTACGTAGCTATGGCTACACCTTC

d_gene: -
abundance: -
j_gene: TRBJ2-5
v_gene: TRBV10-3
CDR3aa: CAITREVVETQYF
CDR3nt: TGTGCCATCACTAGAGAGGTTGTTGAGACCCAGTACTTC

d_gene: TRBD1
abundance: -
j_gene: TRBJ1-4
v_gene: TRBV9
CDR3aa: CASSVDPRTGGNEKLFF
CDR3nt: TGTGCCAGCAGCGTAGATCCCCGGACAGGGGGGAATGAAAAACTGTTTTTT

d_gene: -
abundance: -
j_gene: TRBJ2-7
v_gene: TRBV25-1
CDR3aa: CASSEDTLGEQYF
CDR3nt: TGTGCCAGCAGTGAGGACACCTTGGGCGAGCAGTACTTC

d_gene: TRBD1
abundance: -
j_gene: TRBJ1-6
v_gene: TRBV18
CDR3aa: CASSTTGAYNSPLHF
CDR3nt: TGTGCCAGCTCAACTACAGGGGCTTATAATTCACCCCTCCACTTT

d_gene: TRBD2
abundance: -
j_gene: TRBJ2-5
v_gene: TRBV7-2
CDR3aa: CASTNGGTETQYF
CDR3nt: TGTGCCAGCACCAACGGGGGGACAGAGACCCAGTACTTC

d_gene: TRBD1
abundance: once
j_gene: TRBJ1-2
v_gene: TRBV19
CDR3aa: CASRRIDGGGNYGYTF
CDR3nt: TGTGCCAGTAGAAGAATCGACGGAGGGGGCAACTATGGCTACACCTTC

d_gene: -
abundance: few
j_gene: TRBJ1-6
v_gene: TRBV6-5
CDR3aa: CAISEGDLLGGLHF
CDR3nt: TGTGCCATCAGTGAGGGGGACCTTCTAGGGGGCCTCCACTTT

d_gene: TRBD2
abundance: -
j_gene: TRBJ2-3
v_gene: TRBV4-1
CDR3aa: CASSQDGWRGGSTDTQYF
CDR3nt: TGCGCCAGCAGCCAAGACGGCTGGCGGGGGGGTAGCACAGATACGCAGTATTTT

d_gene: -
abundance: -
j_gene: TRBJ1-2
v_gene: TRBV11-2
CDR3aa: CASSTDRNYGYTF
CDR3nt: TGTGCCAGCAGCACGGACAGAAACTATGGCTACACCTTC

d_gene: -
abundance: many
j_gene: TRBJ1-1
v_gene: TRBV2
CDR3aa: CASSPHKNTEAFF
CDR3nt: TGTGCCAGCAGCCCACATAAGAACACTGAAGCTTTCTTT

d_gene: -
abundance: -
j_gene: TRBJ1-1
v_gene: TRBV12-5
CDR3aa: CASYTVNTEAFF
CDR3nt: TGTGCTAGCTATACGGTGAACACTGAAGCTTTCTTT

d_gene: -
abundance: once
j_gene: TRBJ1-4
v_gene: TRBV5-5
CDR3aa: CASSLQPTNEKLFF
CDR3nt: TGTGCCAGCAGCCTACAGCCAACTAATGAAAAACTGTTTTTT

d_gene: TRBD2
abundance: -
j_gene: TRBJ2-3
v_gene: TRBV9
CDR3aa: CASSVGGGQNTQYF
CDR3nt: TGTGCCAGCAGCGTCGGCGGGGGGCAGAATACGCAGTATTTT

d_gene: TRBD1
abundance: -
j_gene: TRBJ1-6
v_gene: TRBV2
CDR3aa: CASRTGSSPLHF
CDR3nt: TGTGCCAGCAGGACAGGGAGTTCACCCCTCCACTTT

d_gene: -
abundance: -
j_gene: TRBJ1-2
v_gene: TRBV5-1
CDR3aa: CASSPTGAGYTF
CDR3nt: TGCGCCAGCAGCCCAACAGGCGCCGGCTACACCTTC

d_gene: -
abundance: few
j_gene: TRBJ2-7
v_gene: TRBV7-2
CDR3aa: CASSRGSPTYEQYF
CDR3nt: TGTGCCAGCAGCCGGGGATCGCCAACCTACGAGCAGTACTTC